Shown below are 26 T cell receptor beta chains from a single sample sequenced in a study of OX40 agonist ivuxolimab in advanced cancers. The protocol was immunoSEQ multiplex PCR, while the TCRdb copy is restricted to in-frame clones and leaves out a portion. The sample holds about 50,000 clones; over 85% are singletons and the top ten take about 6%. The sample consisted of CD4+ or CD8+ T cells sorted from blood, taken in a trial of the OX40 agonist ivuxolimab. The origin of the receptors is an adult with an advanced solid tumor such as melanoma, head and neck, liver or kidney cancer.

This rearrangement joins TRBV27 to TRBJ2-1; the match to TRBD2 covers 10 bases. The CDR3 has 18 residues. Germline assignment: CDR1 MNHEY and CDR2 SMNVEV (reference sequence). V dropped 2 bases and J dropped 4; count of bases not matched to a gene: 11. The CDR3 nucleotides are TGTGCCAGCAGTTTAGCCCTCCGGACTAGCGGATATTACAATGAGCAGTTCTTC. Translating gives CASSLALRTSGYYNEQFF.

The genes are TRBV27 and TRBJ2-1; 10 bases line up with TRBD1. Germline values: CDR1 MNHEY, CDR2 SMNVEV (reference sequence). The CDR3 length is 15 residues. Losses at the gene ends were 2 bases for V and 2 bases for J; bases not matched to a gene: 0. CDR3 bases: TGTGCCAGCAGTTTAGGACAGGGGGCCTACAATGAGCAGTTCTTC. This translates into CASSLGQGAYNEQFF.

V gene TRBV7-6 combines with J gene TRBJ2-1, with TRBD1 identical over 8 bases. This CDR3 region has 16 residues. After removal of 1 base from V and 4 bases from J, the junction contained 6 bases not matched to a gene. From germline, CDR1 is SGHVS and CDR2 FNYEAQ. This CDR3 reads CASSLDSGQVYNEQFF. The CDR3 DNA reads as TGTGCCAGCAGCTTAGATTCGGGACAGGTTTACAATGAGCAGTTCTTC.

The chain uses TRBV5-1 and TRBJ2-5; 7 bases match TRBD2. CDR3 length: 21 amino acids. The germline V gene encodes CDR1 SGHRS and CDR2 YFSETQ. Germline trimming cut 7 bases from V and 3 bases from J; bases unmatched to any gene: 30. The CDR3 region is CASVSSPCRREMRRMKETQYF. CDR3 bases: TGCGCCAGCGTTTCCTCCCCGTGTCGGCGGGAGATGAGGAGAATGAAAGAGACCCAGTACTTC.

This chain uses TRBV28 with TRBJ1-2, with TRBD1 identical over 7 bases. Looked up from germline, CDR1 is MDHEN and CDR2 is SYDVKM. Germline trimming cut 6 bases from V and 7 bases from J; bases unmatched to any gene: 14. The CDR3 sequence is 15 residues long. As DNA, the CDR3 is TGTGCCAGCAGCTCACCTGGCAGGGGGGTAAGTGGCTACACCTTC. The encoded protein is CASSSPGRGVSGYTF.

The chain couples TRBV27 to TRBJ1-5; D gene ambiguous. V lost 6 bases and J lost 4, with 22 bases in between. CDR3 length: 17 amino acids. From germline, CDR1 is MNHEY and CDR2 SMNVEV (reference sequence). CDR3 nucleotide sequence: TGTGCCAGCAGCGGGATATCTCCCGTCGGCCTTAATCAGCCCCAGCATTTT. Protein: CASSGISPVGLNQPQHF.

The rearrangement joins TRBV5-1 to TRBJ2-7; tentatively, D is TRBD1 (7 bases). CDR1 and CDR2 from the germline V gene are SGHRS and YFSETQ. Between the trimmed V and J ends, which lost 0 bases and 5 bases, there was a span of 12 bases. This CDR3 region has 14 residues. The CDR3 DNA sequence: TGCGCCAGCAGCTTGGGCCAGGGGGAGGACGAGCAGTACTTC. Translated, it gives CASSLGQGEDEQYF.

This chain uses TRBV9 with TRBJ1-3; D gene unclear. The CDR3 runs to 15 residues. V gave up 0 bases and J gave up 0 bases, with 7 bases separating them. Per germline, CDR1 SGDLS and CDR2 YYNGEE. This chain's CDR3 is CASSVAYDSGNTIYF. CDR3 in DNA: TGTGCCAGCAGCGTAGCATACGACTCTGGAAACACCATATATTTT. The full variable domain, completed using reference TRBV9 and TRBJ1-3, is DSGVTQTPKHLITATGQRVTLRCSPRSGDLSVYWYQQSLDQGLQFLIQYYNGEERAKGNILERFSAQQFPDLHSELNLSSLELGDSALYFCASSVAYDSGNTIYFGEGSWLTVV.

The rearrangement links TRBV28 to TRBJ1-2; 7 nucleotides line up with TRBD1. The V gene's germline CDR1 is MDHEN and CDR2 SYDVKM. The ends lost 5 bases at V and 0 bases at J; junction bases unmatched: 3. The CDR3 runs to 14 residues. CDR3 region: CASSIDRANYGYTF. The CDR3 DNA reads TGTGCCAGCAGTATAGACAGGGCTAACTATGGCTACACCTTC.

V usage is TRBV6-5 and J usage is TRBJ1-2; perhaps TRBD1 as D (6 bases). V lost 0 bases to trimming and J lost 3 bases, with 11 bases between them. Germline V gives CDR1 MNHEY, CDR2 SVGAGI. This CDR3 has 15 residues. The DNA of the CDR3 is TGTGCCAGCAGTTACTCGACAGGATACGACTATGGCTACACCTTC. It specifies CASSYSTGYDYGYTF.

Notes on this clone: The identical CDR3 is also encoded by other nucleotide sequences in the sample. This chain joins TRBV27 and TRBJ2-5; the match to TRBD2 covers 9 bases. The CDR3 covers 18 residues. Germline CDR1 MNHEY, CDR2 SMNVEV (reference sequence). With 4 bases clipped from V and 4 bases from J, the junction kept 16 bases outside the gene matches. CDR3 bases: TGTGCCAGCAGTTCGGCTCTAGCGGGAAAGGGGCGGCTAGAGACCCAGTACTTC. The encoded protein is CASSSALAGKGRLETQYF.

The chain employs TRBV6-9 and TRBJ2-7; 7 bases agree with TRBD2. Germline V gene sequence: CDR1 MNHGY, CDR2 SVAAGI. V lost 6 bases and J lost 0; bases outside the gene matches: 23. This CDR3 region has 20 residues. CDR3 coding DNA: TGTGCCAGCAGCCAGTGTTATATGCTCGGTGGGGGGGTAAGCTCCTACGAGCAGTACGTC. Residues: CASSQCYMLGGGVSSYEQYV.

This clone appeared a single time. The chain has TRBV7-2 and TRBJ1-1; weak D call: TRBD1 (5 bases). This CDR3 has 15 amino acids. Trimming pared 5 bases from V and 4 bases from J, leaving 17 bases between. Germline CDR1 and CDR2: SGHTA and FQGNSA. CDR3 coding DNA: TGTGCCAGCAGCCCTGACGGGGGGGTCGGCACTGAAGCTTTCTTT. Encoded protein: CASSPDGGVGTEAFF.

The genes are TRBV2 and TRBJ2-1, with 12 bases fitting TRBD2. CDR1 SNHLY and CDR2 FYNNEI come from the germline V gene. J was trimmed by 8 bases and V by 3 bases; bases with no gene match: 5. This CDR3 spans 15 amino acids. Here the CDR3 DNA reads TGTGCCAGCAGTGAGAGACTAGCGGGAGCTTATGAGCAGTTCTTC. The encoded protein is CASSERLAGAYEQFF.

The chain links TRBV27 to TRBJ2-7; 14 bases agree with TRBD2. Unmatched junction bases numbered 1, after V lost 3 bases and J lost 3 bases. This CDR3 contains 15 residues. Germline V gives CDR1 MNHEY, CDR2 SMNVEV (reference sequence). CDR3 in amino acids: CASSFGTSGSYEQYF. CDR3 coding DNA: TGTGCCAGCAGTTTCGGGACTAGCGGGAGCTACGAGCAGTACTTC.

The chain employs TRBV7-2 and TRBJ1-2; tentative D call: TRBD1 (5 bases). The CDR3 spans 14 residues. The germline V gene encodes CDR1 SGHTA and CDR2 FQGNSA. V was shortened by 1 base and J by 4 bases, with 10 bases between the two germline ends. CDR3 protein: CASSLGGEAYGYTF. For the CDR3, the DNA is TGTGCCAGCAGCTTAGGAGGGGAGGCCTATGGCTACACCTTC.

The chain has TRBV9 and TRBJ1-2, with D maybe TRBD1 (6 bases). There are 15 residues in the CDR3. CDR1 SGDLS and CDR2 YYNGEE come from the germline V gene. The germline V and J ends were trimmed by 3 bases and 7 bases, with 19 bases remaining between them. CDR3 in amino acids: CASSGELTGTSGYTF. DNA of the CDR3: TGTGCCAGCAGCGGGGAATTGACAGGAACCAGTGGCTACACCTTC.

As regards this clone: This may be a read error, as it is one base from a much larger clone. Other DNA sequences within the sample encode an identical CDR3. The chain uses TRBV5-6 and TRBJ1-1; D might be TRBD1 (5 bases). The CDR3 is 12 residues long. Trimming pared 2 bases from V and 4 bases from J, leaving 6 bases between. CDR1 and CDR2 (germline): SGHDT, YYEEEE. The CDR3 protein is CASSFGGTEAFF. The CDR3 nucleotides read TGTGCCAGCAGCTTTGGGGGCACTGAAGCTTTCTTT.

The rearrangement uses TRBV6-5 and TRBJ2-7; TRBD1 or TRBD2 may be the D gene (5 bases each). Germline V lookup: CDR1 MNHEY, CDR2 SVGAGI. The CDR3 consists of 15 residues. V lost 2 bases and J lost 2, with 13 bases in between. CDR3: CASSYTGTETYEQYF. CDR3 nucleotides: TGTGCCAGCAGTTACACCGGGACGGAAACCTACGAGCAGTACTTC.

CDR3 protein: CASSNVDANNEQFF. CDR3 bases: TGTGCCAGCAGTAATGTGGACGCCAACAATGAGCAGTTCTTC. V gene TRBV6-5 combines with J gene TRBJ2-1; D is unclear. Germline V lookup: CDR1 MNHEY, CDR2 SVGAGI. This CDR3 is 14 amino acids long. V lost 5 bases and J 5 bases, leaving 13 bases between the germline ends.

In this sample, this clone turned up a few times. The chain combines TRBV5-4 with TRBJ2-2; possibly TRBD1 for D (6 bases). V gave up 4 bases and J gave up 1 base, with 11 bases separating them. Looked up from germline, CDR1 is SGHNT and CDR2 is YYREEE (reference sequence). The CDR3 has 15 residues. The CDR3 spells CASSSPGQNTGELFF. The CDR3 coding sequence is TGTGCCAGCAGCAGTCCGGGACAGAACACCGGGGAGCTGTTTTTT.

The chain combines TRBV7-2 with TRBJ1-2, with 11 positions matching TRBD1. The CDR3 extends over 15 amino acids. CDR1 SGHTA and CDR2 FQGNSA come from the germline V gene. J gave up 7 bases and V 5 bases, and 9 bases lay outside the gene matches. This chain's CDR3 is CASSPRSDRGPGYTF. The CDR3 DNA reads TGTGCCAGCAGCCCGCGCTCGGACAGGGGGCCTGGCTACACCTTC.

The rearrangement uses TRBV9 and TRBJ1-6; no definite D call. This CDR3 is 12 amino acids long. CDR1 SGDLS and CDR2 YYNGEE come from the germline V gene. Deletions cut 1 base from V and 9 bases from J, with 5 bases between. CDR3 sequence: CASSVSGSPLHF. The CDR3 DNA reads TGTGCCAGCAGCGTATCGGGTTCACCCCTCCACTTT.

The chain couples TRBV27 to TRBJ2-1, with TRBD2 matching over 8 bases. Losses at the gene ends were 5 bases for V and 12 bases for J; bases not matched to a gene: 15. CDR1 and CDR2 (germline): MNHEY, SMNVEV (reference sequence). The CDR3 covers 15 residues. This CDR3 is CASSPGTRSFKGQFF. DNA for the CDR3: TGTGCCAGCAGTCCCGGGACTAGGAGTTTTAAAGGGCAGTTCTTC.

In DNA, the CDR3 is TGTGCCAGTAGTATAGATCTTGACCCGGGACAGATCTATGGCTACACCTTC. Its translation is CASSIDLDPGQIYGYTF. The V gene is TRBV19, the J gene TRBJ1-2, with 7 bases identical to TRBD1. With V trimmed by 0 bases and J by 4 bases, 11 bases remained unmatched. The CDR3 extends over 17 amino acids. Germline V gene lookup returns CDR1 LNHDA and CDR2 SQIVND (reference sequence).

The V gene is TRBV11-2, the J gene TRBJ2-2; the D gene could be TRBD1 or TRBD2 (6 bases each). V lost 5 bases and J 0 bases, leaving 13 bases between the germline ends. The CDR3 covers 16 residues. The germline V gene has CDR1 SGHAT and CDR2 FQNNGV. Written as DNA, the CDR3 is TGTGCCAGCAGCCCAGTAGGGGGGACGAACACCGGGGAGCTGTTTTTT. It translates to CASSPVGGTNTGELFF. The variable domain in full, completed from reference TRBV11-2 and TRBJ2-2, reads EAGVAQSPRYKIIEKRQSVAFWCNPISGHATLYWYQQILGQGPKLLIQFQNNGVVDDSQLPKDRFSAERLKGVDSTLKIQPAKLEDSAVYLCASSPVGGTNTGELFFGEGSRLTVL.